This TCR beta chain was observed in a study of T cells in localized non-small cell lung cancer (dated by TCRdb to about 2020). With respect to the entire study: Comparing tumors with uninvolved tumor-adjacent lungs, the study looked at the T cell repertoires of 236 patients with early-stage NSCLC. The cohort consisted of approximately 220 treatment-naive NSCLC patients whose localized lung tumors had been resected. NSCLC patients had a mean age of approximately 66 years, and around 130 were male and about 98 female.

CDR1 is given as KGHSH and CDR2 as LQKENI, both from the germline V gene. Here V drops 1 base and J drops 4 bases, and the junction holds 3 bases not matched to any gene. The CDR3 spans 14 residues, from the cysteine through the phenylalanine. Only the CDR3 part of the read is kept: 42 bases, read in frame from the first base. Broad study findings and their caveats: Because multi-region tumor sequencing was not performed, intratumor heterogeneity could not be ruled out. Uninvolved tumor-adjacent lung showed the highest T cell clonality, higher than tumor, which suggests more focused antigenic responses in the uninvolved tumor-adjacent lung. Longer overall survival was associated with higher T cell density in blood, whereas shorter survival was associated with higher clonality in adjacent lung. Because of the exploratory design, TCR variables were selected using unadjusted p-values without false-discovery rate correction. Of the top 100 tumor clones, a median of approximately 60 were detected in paired uninvolved adjacent lung; approximately 28 were also among that lung's top 100.

Worth noting for this clone: Its antigen specificity is not known. No per-base quality is available; no much larger clone lies one base away.

At diagnosis, tumor, uninvolved tumor-adjacent lung and peripheral blood were collected and then preserved as a mix of FFPE and fresh-frozen material. For TCR repertoire profiling, blood samples were analyzed in the form of peripheral blood mononuclear cells. TCR beta CDR3 regions were sequenced from DNA using the immunoSEQ Assay. The paper's data handling went like this. To compute T cell density, TCR beta template counts were normalized to usable DNA, which was estimated by amplifying housekeeping genes. The preseqR package was used to estimate richness by extrapolating to 400,000 templates for PBMC samples and to 120,000 templates for tissue samples. Clonality was defined as one minus Pielou's evenness. To identify tissue-enriched TCRs, differential abundance testing was run on productive amino-acid clonotypes with a minimum total count of 5 and an alpha of 0.1. The Jaccard Index and the Morisita Overlap Index were used to measure how much the repertoires overlapped between compartments. TCR beta CDR3s were clustered by GLIPH together with public tetramer-defined viral CDR3s, and at least three viral sequences plus V-gene enrichment were required for viral motifs. TCRdb retrieved this table from immuneACCESS and kept in-frame rearrangements only. Not all clones are present; in checked studies, unresolved V genes account for under half, and no reason is known for the remainder. The V and J calls and the clone size are those of that table, but D and trimming were determined from the DNA. Recorded for this sample are 90,000 to 95,000 clones; around 90% of them occurred a single time. The ten largest clones add up to about 15% of the sample.

The rearrangement joined TRBV18 to TRBJ1-2; 7 nucleotides in the junction match TRBD1. This sequence was found in a man between 40 and 75 years old with stage I squamous cell lung carcinoma. Sequencing was performed on peripheral blood, taken before any cancer treatment. CDR3 reads: CASSPRDRRYGYTF. The bases are TGTGCCAGCTCACCACGGGACAGACGCTATGGCTACACCTTC.